This T cell receptor beta chain was sequenced in a study of CD8 T cells in ankylosing spondylitis (dated by TCRdb to the late 2010s). Regarding the complete study: The study set out to find disease-linked TCR variants by profiling T cell receptor beta repertoires in ankylosing spondylitis patients and healthy donors. The full study cohort was made up of about 25 ankylosing spondylitis patients and roughly 98 healthy donors. Peripheral blood samples were taken, and synovial fluid was additionally collected from ankylosing spondylitis patients.

By its share of the sample, this clonotype is medium-sized (0.01 to 0.1%). The target of this receptor is not known. Base qualities are not provided; no much larger clone lies one nucleotide away. TCRdb shows the sequencer as Illumina HiSeq 2500. Quantitative 5'-RACE with molecular barcodes was the method used to prepare the TCR beta libraries. The published analysis was carried out like this. Disease-linked TCR variants were identified with a new computational method built on a probabilistic model of VDJ rearrangement. TCRdb itself trimmed the public reads at Q25 with fastp, ran MiXCR and retained productive beta chains. Rows merge per CDR3 protein into single entries with the most common DNA and genes. These V and J calls derive from TCRdb rather than the authors' analysis. The sample has around 13,000 distinct CDR3 sequences on record, around 2.8% of them singletons. The top ten clones comprise 8.7% of the sample.

What the study reported, not specific to this receptor: Blood from ankylosing spondylitis patients appeared to be characterized by a TCR beta motif composed of eight or nine highly homologous amino acid variants. According to the report, matched synovial fluid samples from ankylosing spondylitis patients were significantly enriched for the disease-linked clones. The disease-linked clones showed a CD8+ phenotype and occurred at relatively low frequencies in peripheral blood. Some TCR beta motif variants had previously been reported in synovial fluid and blood of reactive arthritis patients, which suggested common disease-initiation mechanisms.

The CDR3 contains 14 residues, cysteine and phenylalanine counted. Here the CDR3 DNA is all that survives: 42 bases in frame from base 1. Sequences SGDLS (CDR1) and YYNGEE (CDR2) are obtained from the germline V gene. V is cut back by 4 bases and J by 8 bases, with 6 bases in the junction unmatched. Specimen: blood, either unsorted or a sorted T cell fraction (not recorded which). This receptor was identified in a male donor with ankylosing spondylitis or in good health (not recorded which). This chain is built from TRBV9 and TRBJ1-6; 7 junctional bases match TRBD1. The nucleotides are TGTGCCAGCAGCCCCTCAGGGGGGGATTCACCCCTCCACTTT. Translated, this gives CASSPSGGDSPLHF.